This is a list of T cell receptor beta chains from one sample in a study of blood T cell repertoires in COVID-19. Clones were read by immunoSEQ multiplex PCR, and TCRdb kept only the in-frame ones, dropping some. In the table there are over 250,000 clones, around 90% of which are singletons. The sample comprised peripheral blood. Receptors originate from a man aged 45-65 years with acute or convalescent COVID-19. Each CDR3 is given with its conserved first and last residue. The order of the fields is D gene, clone size, V gene, J gene, CDR3 protein, CDR3 DNA. The D gene is left open where the match is weak. The size of a clone is reported for some rows only, either as once, few or many, or as a class for expanded clones.

NA	once	TRBV3-1/TRBV3-2	TRBJ2-6	CASRWRAGANVLTF	TGTGCCAGCAGGTGGAGGGCTGGGGCCAACGTCCTGACTTTC
NA	NA	TRBV6-5	TRBJ2-7	CASSLANEQYF	TGTGCCAGCAGCCTAGCCAACGAGCAGTACTTC
TRBD1	NA	TRBV5-5	TRBJ1-6	CASSPRTGERNSPLHF	TGTGCCAGCAGCCCTAGGACAGGGGAGAGGAATTCACCCCTCCACTTT
NA	NA	TRBV19	TRBJ2-1	CASSRTVGLPYNEQFF	TGTGCCAGTAGTCGGACAGTCGGCCTTCCTTACAATGAGCAGTTCTTC
NA	NA	TRBV11-2	TRBJ1-6	CASSSTGHSPLHF	TGTGCCAGCAGCTCTACAGGGCATTCACCCCTCCACTTT
NA	NA	TRBV10-3	TRBJ1-1	CAITGTRNTEAFF	TGTGCCATCACCGGGACAAGGAACACTGAAGCTTTCTTT
TRBD1	NA	TRBV5-1	TRBJ1-2	CASSPDRGRNNYGYTF	TGCGCCAGCAGCCCGGACAGGGGCCGAAATAACTATGGCTACACCTTC
NA	NA	TRBV7-7	TRBJ2-1	CASSPVMGGAREQFF	TGTGCTAGCAGCCCCGTCATGGGGGGGGCCCGTGAGCAGTTCTTC
NA	NA	TRBV5-1	TRBJ1-2	CASTPGQGYGYTF	TGCGCCAGCACCCCGGGACAAGGATATGGCTACACCTTC
NA	NA	TRBV4-1	TRBJ1-5	CASSQELGPGQPQHF	TGCGCCAGCAGCCAAGAATTGGGGCCCGGTCAGCCCCAGCATTTT
NA	NA	TRBV11-2	TRBJ2-7	CASSSSRDKHAYEQYF	TGTGCCAGCAGCTCGTCCCGGGACAAACATGCCTACGAGCAGTACTTC
TRBD1	NA	TRBV19	TRBJ2-7	CASSKTGEGQYF	TGTGCCAGTAGTAAAACAGGGGAAGGGCAGTACTTC
NA	NA	TRBV5-8	TRBJ2-5	CASSPGTPLEETQYF	TGTGCCAGCAGCCCTGGGACACCCCTGGAAGAGACCCAGTACTTC
NA	NA	TRBV30	TRBJ1-5	CAWSVLGLQPQHF	TGTGCCTGGAGTGTACTAGGTCTCCAGCCCCAGCATTTT
TRBD1	NA	TRBV11-2	TRBJ2-7	CASSTPQGARGEQYF	TGTGCCAGCAGCACCCCCCAGGGGGCGCGAGGCGAGCAGTACTTC
TRBD1	NA	TRBV2	TRBJ1-6	CASSERGQGISPLHF	TGTGCCAGCAGTGAAAGGGGACAGGGGATTTCACCCCTCCACTTT
NA	NA	TRBV28	TRBJ1-2	CASSLVQDRTGYTF	TGTGCCAGCAGTCTAGTACAGGACCGTACTGGCTACACCTTC
NA	NA	TRBV6-2/TRBV6-3	TRBJ1-1	CASSSLSGTSTEAFF	TGTGCCAGCAGTTCCCTTTCAGGAACCAGCACTGAAGCTTTCTTT
NA	NA	TRBV7-6	TRBJ2-2	CASSPRSTGELFF	TGTGCCAGCAGCCCGAGAAGCACCGGGGAGCTGTTTTTT
TRBD2	NA	TRBV14	TRBJ2-2	CASSQVTSATGELFF	TGTGCCAGCAGCCAAGTGACTAGCGCCACCGGGGAGCTGTTTTTT
TRBD1	NA	TRBV5-1	TRBJ2-7	CASSLGTGGSYEQYF	TGCGCCAGCAGCTTGGGGACAGGGGGATCCTACGAGCAGTACTTC
NA	NA	TRBV30	TRBJ1-1	CAWSVLPTEAFF	TGTGCCTGGAGTGTACTTCCCACTGAAGCTTTCTTT
NA	NA	TRBV19	TRBJ2-2	CASRNPPGAGELFF	TGTGCCAGTAGGAACCCACCGGGGGCCGGGGAGCTGTTTTTT
TRBD1	NA	TRBV27	TRBJ2-2	CASQAGGRVGELFF	TGTGCCAGCCAAGCAGGGGGTCGGGTGGGGGAGCTGTTTTTT
NA	once	TRBV6-5	TRBJ1-3	CASRGAISGNTIYF	TGTGCCAGCAGAGGGGCCATCTCTGGAAACACCATATATTTT
TRBD2	NA	TRBV6-6	TRBJ2-5	CASRTSGGKLTQYF	TGTGCCAGCAGGACTAGCGGGGGGAAGTTGACCCAGTACTTC
NA	NA	TRBV20-1	TRBJ1-4	CSASAGKDEKLFF	TGCAGTGCTAGTGCAGGGAAGGACGAAAAACTGTTTTTT
NA	NA	TRBV5-6	TRBJ1-1	CASSPAGGHGTEAFF	TGTGCCAGCAGCCCGGCGGGAGGGCATGGCACTGAAGCTTTCTTT
NA	NA	TRBV29-1	TRBJ1-1	CSAIKQVPNTEAFF	TGCAGCGCGATTAAACAGGTTCCGAACACTGAAGCTTTCTTT
NA	NA	TRBV7-6	TRBJ2-5	CASTLLGLAAETQYF	TGTGCCAGCACCCTCCTGGGACTGGCGGCGGAGACCCAGTACTTC
NA	NA	TRBV11-2	TRBJ1-2	CASSSYYGYTF	TGTGCCAGCAGCTCCTACTATGGCTACACCTTC
NA	few	TRBV11-3	TRBJ1-5	CASSLERAGGNQPQHF	TGTGCCAGCAGCTTAGAACGGGCCGGGGGCAATCAGCCCCAGCATTTT
NA	NA	TRBV27	TRBJ1-3	CASNKGEGGSSGNTIYF	TGTGCCTCTAATAAGGGGGAGGGGGGAAGCTCTGGAAACACCATATATTTT
NA	NA	TRBV7-2	TRBJ1-1	CASSFLGGNSNTEAFF	TGTGCCAGCAGCTTCCTGGGGGGGAACTCGAACACTGAAGCTTTCTTT
TRBD1	NA	TRBV7-9	TRBJ1-1	CASSLETGYAFF	TGTGCCAGCAGCTTGGAGACAGGGTACGCTTTCTTT
TRBD2	NA	TRBV2	TRBJ2-1	CASRATSGSYNEQFF	TGTGCCAGCAGGGCTACTAGCGGCTCCTACAATGAGCAGTTCTTC
TRBD1	NA	TRBV9	TRBJ1-2	CASSVVAGGGYTF	TGTGCCAGCAGCGTAGTGGCAGGGGGCGGCTACACCTTC
NA	once	TRBV19	TRBJ1-6	CASGGRGLEFNSPLHF	TGTGCCTCGGGCGGCAGGGGATTAGAGTTTAATTCACCCCTCCACTTT
NA	NA	TRBV7-9	TRBJ2-1	CASSSGLLSYNEQFF	TGTGCCAGCAGCTCGGGACTCCTATCCTACAATGAGCAGTTCTTC
NA	NA	TRBV13	TRBJ2-3	CASSSGGTQYF	TGTGCCAGCAGCTCCGGGGGTACGCAGTATTTT
TRBD1	once	TRBV6-5	TRBJ1-2	CASTTGQGYTF	TGTGCCAGCACGACAGGGCAAGGCTACACCTTC
NA	NA	TRBV3-1/TRBV3-2	TRBJ1-2	CASSQAQGNGYTF	TGTGCCAGCAGCCAAGCCCAGGGGAATGGCTACACCTTC